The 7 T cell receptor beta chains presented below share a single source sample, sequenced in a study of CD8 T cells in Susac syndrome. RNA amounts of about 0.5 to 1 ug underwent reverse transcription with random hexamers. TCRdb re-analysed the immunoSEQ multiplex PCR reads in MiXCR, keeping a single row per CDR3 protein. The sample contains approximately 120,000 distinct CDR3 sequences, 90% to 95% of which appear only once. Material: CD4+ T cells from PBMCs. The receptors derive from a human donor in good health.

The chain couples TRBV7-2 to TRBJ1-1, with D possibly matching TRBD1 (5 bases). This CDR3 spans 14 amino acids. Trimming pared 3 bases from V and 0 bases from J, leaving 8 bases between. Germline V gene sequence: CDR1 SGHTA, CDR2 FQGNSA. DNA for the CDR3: TGTGCCAGCAGCTTGACAGATGTGAACACTGAAGCTTTCTTT. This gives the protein CASSLTDVNTEAFF.

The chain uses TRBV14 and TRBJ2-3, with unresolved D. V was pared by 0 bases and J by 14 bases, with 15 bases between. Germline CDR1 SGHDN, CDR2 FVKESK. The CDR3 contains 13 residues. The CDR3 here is CASSQDDIAPGYF. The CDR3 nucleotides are TGTGCCAGCAGCCAAGATGACATAGCCCCGGGGTATTTT.

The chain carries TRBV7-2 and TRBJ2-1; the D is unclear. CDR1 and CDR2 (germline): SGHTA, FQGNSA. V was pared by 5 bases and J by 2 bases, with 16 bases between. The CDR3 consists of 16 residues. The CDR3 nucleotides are TGTGCCAGCAGCCCCCTGGCCCGTATCCCCTACAATGAGCAGTTCTTC. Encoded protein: CASSPLARIPYNEQFF.

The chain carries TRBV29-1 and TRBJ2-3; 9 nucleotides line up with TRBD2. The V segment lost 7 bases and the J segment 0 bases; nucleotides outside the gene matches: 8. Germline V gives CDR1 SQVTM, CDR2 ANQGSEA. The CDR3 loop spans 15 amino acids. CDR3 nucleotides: TGCAGCGGGGATTCTAGCGGGGCTAGCACAGATACGCAGTATTTT. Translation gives CSGDSSGASTDTQYF.

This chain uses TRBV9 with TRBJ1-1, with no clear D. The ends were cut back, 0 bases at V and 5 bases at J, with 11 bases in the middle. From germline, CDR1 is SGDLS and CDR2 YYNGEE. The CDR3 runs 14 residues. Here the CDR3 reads CASSVGGLGTEAFF. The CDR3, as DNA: TGTGCCAGCAGCGTAGGAGGGCTCGGAACTGAAGCTTTCTTT.

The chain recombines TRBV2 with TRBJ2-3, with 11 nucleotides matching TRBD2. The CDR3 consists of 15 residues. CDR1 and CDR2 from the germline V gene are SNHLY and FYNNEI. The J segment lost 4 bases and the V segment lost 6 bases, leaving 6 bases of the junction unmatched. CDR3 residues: CASRNSGRGADTQYF. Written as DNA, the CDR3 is TGTGCCAGCAGGAATAGCGGGAGGGGTGCAGATACGCAGTATTTT.

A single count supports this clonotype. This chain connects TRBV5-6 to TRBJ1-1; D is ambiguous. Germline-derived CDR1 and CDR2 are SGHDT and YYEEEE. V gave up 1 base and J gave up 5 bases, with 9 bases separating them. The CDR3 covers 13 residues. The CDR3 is CASSLFSGTEAFF. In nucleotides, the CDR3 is TGTGCCAGCAGCTTGTTCTCGGGGACTGAAGCTTTCTTT.